This T cell receptor beta chain stems from a study of PD-L1 blockade in urothelial cancer. Each PCR reaction had synthetic TCR analog templates spiked into it. Assay used: immunoSEQ multiplex PCR; TCRdb lists only in-frame clones, some missing. The data contain more than 35,000 clones, roughly 78% of them singletons. Germline CDR1 and CDR2: SQVTM and ANQGSEA. V lost 2 bases, J lost 14 bases, and 21 bases lay in between. There are 13 residues in the CDR3. This clone has a handful of counts. Sample: PBMCs, taken around atezolizumab (anti-PD-L1) treatment. The rearrangement uses TRBV29-1 and TRBJ1-1, with a weak D call TRBD1 (5 bases). The clonotype was recovered from a man between 65 and 85 years old with urothelial cancer. The CDR3 region is CSVEPRQGNHAFF. The DNA of the CDR3 is TGCAGCGTTGAACCTCGGCAGGGAAATCATGCCTTCTTT.